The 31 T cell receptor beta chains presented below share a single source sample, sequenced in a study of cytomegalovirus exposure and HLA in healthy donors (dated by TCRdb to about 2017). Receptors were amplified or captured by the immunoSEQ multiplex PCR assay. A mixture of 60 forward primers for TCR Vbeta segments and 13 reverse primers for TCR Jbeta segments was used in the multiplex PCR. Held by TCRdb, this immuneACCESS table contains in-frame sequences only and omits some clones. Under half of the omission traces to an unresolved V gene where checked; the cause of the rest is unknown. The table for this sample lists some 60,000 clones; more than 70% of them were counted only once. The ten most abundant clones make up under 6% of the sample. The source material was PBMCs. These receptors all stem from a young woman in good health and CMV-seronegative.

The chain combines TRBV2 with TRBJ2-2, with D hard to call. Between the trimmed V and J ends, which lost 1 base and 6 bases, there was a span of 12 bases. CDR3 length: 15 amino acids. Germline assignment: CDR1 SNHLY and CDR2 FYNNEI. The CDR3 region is CASSEETLLSGELFF. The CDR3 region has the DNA TGTGCCAGCAGTGAAGAGACTTTGTTGTCCGGGGAGCTGTTTTTT.

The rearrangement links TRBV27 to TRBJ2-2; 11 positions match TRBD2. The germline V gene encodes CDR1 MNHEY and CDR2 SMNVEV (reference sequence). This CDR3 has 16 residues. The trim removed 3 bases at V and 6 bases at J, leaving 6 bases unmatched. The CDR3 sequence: CASSFGLAGGPGELFF. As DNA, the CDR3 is TGTGCCAGCAGTTTCGGCCTAGCGGGAGGCCCCGGGGAGCTGTTTTTT.

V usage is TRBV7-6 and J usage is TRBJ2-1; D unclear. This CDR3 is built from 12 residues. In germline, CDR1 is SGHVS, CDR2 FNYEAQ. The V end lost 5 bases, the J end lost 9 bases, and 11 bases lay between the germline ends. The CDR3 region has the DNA TGTGCCAGCAGCCCGTTACCGGGTGAGCAGTTCTTC. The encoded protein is CASSPLPGEQFF.

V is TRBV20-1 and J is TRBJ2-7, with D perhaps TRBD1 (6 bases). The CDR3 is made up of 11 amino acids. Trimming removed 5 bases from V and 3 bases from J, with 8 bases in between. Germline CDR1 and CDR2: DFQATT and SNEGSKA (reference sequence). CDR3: CSAGTFYEQYV. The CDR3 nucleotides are TGCAGTGCTGGGACATTCTACGAGCAGTACGTC.

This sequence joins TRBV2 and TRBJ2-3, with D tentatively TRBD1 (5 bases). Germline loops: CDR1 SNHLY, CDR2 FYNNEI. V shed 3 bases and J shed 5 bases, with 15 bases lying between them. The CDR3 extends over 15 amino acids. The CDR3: CASSDPTDSGDTQYF. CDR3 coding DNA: TGTGCCAGCAGTGATCCGACAGACAGTGGAGATACGCAGTATTTT. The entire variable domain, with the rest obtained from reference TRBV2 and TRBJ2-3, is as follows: EPEVTQTPSHQVTQMGQEVILRCVPISNHLYFYWYRQILGQKVEFLVSFYNNEISEKSEIFDDQFSVERPDGSNFTLKIRSTKLEDSAMYFCASSDPTDSGDTQYFGPGTRLTVL.

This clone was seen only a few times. The CDR3, as DNA: TGTGCCAGCAGCTTCGGGACTAGTAGAGAGACCCAGTACTTC. Translated: CASSFGTSRETQYF. The chain carries TRBV11-3 and TRBJ2-5, with 8 bases lining up with TRBD2. The germline gives CDR1 SGHNT, CDR2 YENEEA. The CDR3 is made up of 14 amino acids. Trimming cost V 3 bases and J 4 bases; bases outside gene matches: 4.

CDR3 residues: CSVAGGNTDTQYF. CDR3 in DNA: TGCAGCGTTGCAGGTGGTAATACAGATACGCAGTATTTT. The chain employs TRBV29-1 and TRBJ2-3; no clear D gene. CDR1 and CDR2 (germline): SQVTM, ANQGSEA. The V end was cut by 4 bases, the J end by 3 bases, with 11 bases between. The CDR3 is 13 residues long.

The DNA for the CDR3 is TGTGCCAGCTCACTGCCGGGACAGGGAGCCTTTTATGGCTACACCTTC. Protein sequence: CASSLPGQGAFYGYTF. The chain combines TRBV18 with TRBJ1-2; the match to TRBD1 covers 9 bases. The length of the CDR3 is 16 residues. V lost 4 bases and J lost 5; bases outside the gene matches: 11. Germline V gene lookup returns CDR1 KGHSH and CDR2 LQKENI.

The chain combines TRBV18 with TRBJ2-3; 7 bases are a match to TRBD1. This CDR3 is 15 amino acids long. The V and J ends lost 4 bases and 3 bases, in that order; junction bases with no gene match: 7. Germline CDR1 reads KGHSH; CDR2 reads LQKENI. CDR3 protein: CASSQTVQGTDTQYF. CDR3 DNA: TGTGCCAGCTCACAAACGGTACAGGGGACAGATACGCAGTATTTT.

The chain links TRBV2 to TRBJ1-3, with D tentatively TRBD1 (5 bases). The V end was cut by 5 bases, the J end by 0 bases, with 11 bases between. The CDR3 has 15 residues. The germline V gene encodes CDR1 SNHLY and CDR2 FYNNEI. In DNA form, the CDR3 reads TGTGCCAGCAGTACCCGACAGATCTCTGGAAACACCATATATTTT. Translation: CASSTRQISGNTIYF.

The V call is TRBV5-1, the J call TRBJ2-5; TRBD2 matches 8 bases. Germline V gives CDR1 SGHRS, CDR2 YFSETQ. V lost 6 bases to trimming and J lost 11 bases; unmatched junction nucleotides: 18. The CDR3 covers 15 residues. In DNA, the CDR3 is TGCGCCAGCACCCCTAGGGTGAGCGGGAGTAATGAGCAGTACTTC. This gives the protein CASTPRVSGSNEQYF.

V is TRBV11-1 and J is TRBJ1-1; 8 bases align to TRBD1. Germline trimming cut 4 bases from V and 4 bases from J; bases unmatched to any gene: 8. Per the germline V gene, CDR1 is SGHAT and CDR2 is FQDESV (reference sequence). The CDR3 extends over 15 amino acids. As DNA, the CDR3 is TGTGCCAGCAGCTACGGGACAGGTCCTTCCACTGAAGCTTTCTTT. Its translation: CASSYGTGPSTEAFF.

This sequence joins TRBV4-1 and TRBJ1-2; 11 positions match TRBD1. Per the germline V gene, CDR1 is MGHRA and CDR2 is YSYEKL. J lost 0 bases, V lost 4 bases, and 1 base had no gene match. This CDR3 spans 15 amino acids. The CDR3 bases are TGCGCCAGCAGCCCGGGACAGGGGGCTAACTATGGCTACACCTTC. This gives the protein CASSPGQGANYGYTF.

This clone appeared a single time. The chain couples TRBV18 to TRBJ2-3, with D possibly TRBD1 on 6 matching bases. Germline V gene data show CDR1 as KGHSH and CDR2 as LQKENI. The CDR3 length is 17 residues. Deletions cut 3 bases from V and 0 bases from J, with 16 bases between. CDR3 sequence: CASSPVYQGLSTDTQYF. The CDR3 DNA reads TGTGCCAGCTCACCCGTATATCAGGGGCTTAGCACAGATACGCAGTATTTT.

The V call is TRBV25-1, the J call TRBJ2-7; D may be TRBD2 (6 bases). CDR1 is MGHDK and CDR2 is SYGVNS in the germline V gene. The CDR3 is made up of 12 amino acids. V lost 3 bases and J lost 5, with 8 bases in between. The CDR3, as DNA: TGTGCCAGCAGTGAGGCGGGGAACGAGCAGTACTTC. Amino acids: CASSEAGNEQYF.

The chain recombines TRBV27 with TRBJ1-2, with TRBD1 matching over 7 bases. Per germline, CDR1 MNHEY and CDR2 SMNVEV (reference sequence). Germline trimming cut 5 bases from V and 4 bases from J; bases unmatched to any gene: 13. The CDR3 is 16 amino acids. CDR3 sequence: CASSPGEGALLYGYTF. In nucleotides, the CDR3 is TGTGCCAGCAGTCCCGGAGAGGGGGCTTTACTCTATGGCTACACCTTC.

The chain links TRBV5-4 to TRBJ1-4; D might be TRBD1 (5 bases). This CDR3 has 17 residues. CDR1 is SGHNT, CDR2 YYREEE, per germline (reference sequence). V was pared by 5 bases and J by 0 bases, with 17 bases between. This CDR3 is CASSRWNQGSTNEKLFF. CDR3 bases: TGTGCCAGCAGTCGCTGGAATCAGGGTTCAACTAATGAAAAACTGTTTTTT.

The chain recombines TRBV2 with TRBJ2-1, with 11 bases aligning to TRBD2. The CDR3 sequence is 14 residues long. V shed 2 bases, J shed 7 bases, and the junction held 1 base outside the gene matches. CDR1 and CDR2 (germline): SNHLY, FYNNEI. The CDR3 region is CASSETSGSNEQFF. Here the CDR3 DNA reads TGTGCCAGCAGTGAAACTAGCGGGAGTAATGAGCAGTTCTTC.

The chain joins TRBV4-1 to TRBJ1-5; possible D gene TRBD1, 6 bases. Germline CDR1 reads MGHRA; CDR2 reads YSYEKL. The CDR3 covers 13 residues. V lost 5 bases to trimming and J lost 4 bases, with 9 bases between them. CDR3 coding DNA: TGCGCCAGCAGCTATACAGGGAATCAGCCCCAGCATTTT. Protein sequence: CASSYTGNQPQHF.

CDR3 DNA: TGTGCCAGCAGCTTTAAAAACCGCCCTCCCTCAACAACCTACGAGCAGTACTTC. Amino acid sequence: CASSFKNRPPSTTYEQYF. The genes are TRBV7-6 and TRBJ2-7; the D is unclear. Germline V lookup: CDR1 SGHVS, CDR2 FNYEAQ. The germline V and J ends were trimmed by 3 bases and 2 bases, with 23 bases remaining between them. The CDR3 is 18 amino acids.

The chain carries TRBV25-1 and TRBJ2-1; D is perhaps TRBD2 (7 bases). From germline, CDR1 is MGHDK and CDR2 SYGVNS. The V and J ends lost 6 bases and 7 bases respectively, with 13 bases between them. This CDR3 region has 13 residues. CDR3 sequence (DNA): TGTGCCAGCAGGAGAGGGGGAGGGAATGAGCAGTTCTTC. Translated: CASRRGGGNEQFF.

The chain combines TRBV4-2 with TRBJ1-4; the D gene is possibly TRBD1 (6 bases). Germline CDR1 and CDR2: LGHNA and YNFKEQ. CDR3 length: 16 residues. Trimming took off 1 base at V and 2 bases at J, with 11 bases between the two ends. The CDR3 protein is CASSQVGGPTNEKLFF. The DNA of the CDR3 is TGTGCCAGCAGCCAAGTAGGGGGACCTACTAATGAAAAACTGTTTTTT.

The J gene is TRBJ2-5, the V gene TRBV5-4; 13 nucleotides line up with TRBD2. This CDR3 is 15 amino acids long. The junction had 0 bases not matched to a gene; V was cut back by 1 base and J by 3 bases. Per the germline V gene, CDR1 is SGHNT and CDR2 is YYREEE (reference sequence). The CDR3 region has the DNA TGTGCCAGCAGCTTGACTAGCGGGAGGGAAGAGACCCAGTACTTC. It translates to CASSLTSGREETQYF.

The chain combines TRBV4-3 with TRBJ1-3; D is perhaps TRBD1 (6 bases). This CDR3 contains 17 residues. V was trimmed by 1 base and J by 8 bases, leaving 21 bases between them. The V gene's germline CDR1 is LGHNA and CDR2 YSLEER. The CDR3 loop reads CASSQVISGHREDTIYF. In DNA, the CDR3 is TGCGCCAGCAGCCAAGTTATATCGGGACACCGTGAGGACACCATATATTTT.

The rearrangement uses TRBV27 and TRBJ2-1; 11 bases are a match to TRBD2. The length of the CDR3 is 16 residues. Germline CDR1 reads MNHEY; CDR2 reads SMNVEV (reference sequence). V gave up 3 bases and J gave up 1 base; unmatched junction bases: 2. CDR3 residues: CASSFSSGRSYNEQFF. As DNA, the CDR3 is TGTGCCAGCAGTTTTTCTAGCGGGAGGTCCTACAATGAGCAGTTCTTC.

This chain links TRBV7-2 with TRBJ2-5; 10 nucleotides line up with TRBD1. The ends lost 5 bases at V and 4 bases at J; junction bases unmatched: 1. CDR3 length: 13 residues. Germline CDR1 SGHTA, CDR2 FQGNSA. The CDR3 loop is CASSRDRGETQYF. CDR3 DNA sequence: TGTGCCAGCAGCAGGGACAGGGGAGAGACCCAGTACTTC.

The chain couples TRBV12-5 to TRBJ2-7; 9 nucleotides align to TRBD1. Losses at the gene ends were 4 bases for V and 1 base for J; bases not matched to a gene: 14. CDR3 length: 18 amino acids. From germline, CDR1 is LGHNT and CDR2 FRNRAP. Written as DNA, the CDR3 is TGTGCTAGTGGTTCCTACAGCCCGCCGGGACAGGGTTCCTACGAGCAGTACGTC. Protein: CASGSYSPPGQGSYEQYV.

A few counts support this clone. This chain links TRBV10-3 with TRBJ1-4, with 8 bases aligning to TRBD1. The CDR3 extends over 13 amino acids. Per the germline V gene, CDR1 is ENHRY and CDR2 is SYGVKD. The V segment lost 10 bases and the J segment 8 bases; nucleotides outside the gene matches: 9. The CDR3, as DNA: TGTGCCACCGCGGACAGGGATAGAGAAAAACTGTTTTTT. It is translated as CATADRDREKLFF.

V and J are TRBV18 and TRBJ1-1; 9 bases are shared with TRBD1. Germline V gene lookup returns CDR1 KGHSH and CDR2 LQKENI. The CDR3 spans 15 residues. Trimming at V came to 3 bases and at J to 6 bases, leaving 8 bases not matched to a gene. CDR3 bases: TGTGCCAGCTCACCGCTCTCACAGGGGGCGGCTGAAGCTTTCTTT. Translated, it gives CASSPLSQGAAEAFF.

The CDR3 loop reads CASSGTPDGWQPQHF. The CDR3, as DNA: TGTGCCAGCAGCGGGACACCTGATGGGTGGCAGCCCCAGCATTTT. The rearrangement joins TRBV5-5 to TRBJ1-5, with D possibly being TRBD1 (6 bases). Between the trimmed V and J ends, which lost 4 bases and 7 bases, there was a span of 18 bases. The CDR3 is made up of 15 amino acids. Germline CDR1 reads SGHKS; CDR2 reads YYEKEE (reference sequence).

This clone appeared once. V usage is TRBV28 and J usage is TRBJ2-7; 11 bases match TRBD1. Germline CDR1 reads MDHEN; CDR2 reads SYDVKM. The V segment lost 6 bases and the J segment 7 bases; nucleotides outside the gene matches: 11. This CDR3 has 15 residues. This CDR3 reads CASRDSGTGGYEQYF. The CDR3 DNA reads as TGTGCCAGCAGAGACTCAGGGACAGGGGGTTATGAGCAGTACTTC.